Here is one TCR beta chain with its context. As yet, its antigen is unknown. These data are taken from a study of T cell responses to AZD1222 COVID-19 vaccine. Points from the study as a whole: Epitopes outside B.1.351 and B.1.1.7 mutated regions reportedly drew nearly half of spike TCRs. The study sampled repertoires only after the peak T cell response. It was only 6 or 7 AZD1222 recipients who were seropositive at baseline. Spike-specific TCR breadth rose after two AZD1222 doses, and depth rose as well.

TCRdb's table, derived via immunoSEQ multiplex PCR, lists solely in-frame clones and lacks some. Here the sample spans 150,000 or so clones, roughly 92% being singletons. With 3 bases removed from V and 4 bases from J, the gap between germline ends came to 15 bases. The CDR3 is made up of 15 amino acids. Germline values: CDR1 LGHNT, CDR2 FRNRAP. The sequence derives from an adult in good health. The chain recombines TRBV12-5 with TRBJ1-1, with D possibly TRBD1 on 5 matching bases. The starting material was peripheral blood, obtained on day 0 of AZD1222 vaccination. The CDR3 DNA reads TGTGCTAGTGGTTTAGGTGTCGGGGGGTTCACTGAAGCTTTCTTT. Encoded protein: CASGLGVGGFTEAFF. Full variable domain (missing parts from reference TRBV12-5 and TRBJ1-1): DARVTQTPRHKVTEMGQEVTMRCQPILGHNTVFWYRQTMMQGLELLAYFRNRAPLDDSGMPKDRFSAEMPDATLATLKIQPSEPRDSAVYFCASGLGVGGFTEAFFGQGTRLTVV.